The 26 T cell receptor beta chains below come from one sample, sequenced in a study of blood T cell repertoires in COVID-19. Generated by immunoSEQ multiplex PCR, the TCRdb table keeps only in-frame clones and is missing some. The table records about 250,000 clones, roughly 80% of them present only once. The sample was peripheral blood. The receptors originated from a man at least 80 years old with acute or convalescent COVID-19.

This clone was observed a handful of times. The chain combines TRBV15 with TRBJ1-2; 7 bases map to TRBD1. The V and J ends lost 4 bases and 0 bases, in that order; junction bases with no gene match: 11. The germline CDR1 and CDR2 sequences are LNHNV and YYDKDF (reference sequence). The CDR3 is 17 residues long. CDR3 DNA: TGTGCCACCAGCAAAGATTCGGGACAGTTAGCTAACTATGGCTACACCTTC. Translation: CATSKDSGQLANYGYTF. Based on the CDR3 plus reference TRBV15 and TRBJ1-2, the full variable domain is DAMVIQNPRYQVTQFGKPVTLSCSQTLNHNVMYWYQQKSSQAPKLLFHYYDKDFNNEADTPDNFQSRRPNTSFCFLDIRSPGLGDTAMYLCATSKDSGQLANYGYTFGSGTRLTVV.

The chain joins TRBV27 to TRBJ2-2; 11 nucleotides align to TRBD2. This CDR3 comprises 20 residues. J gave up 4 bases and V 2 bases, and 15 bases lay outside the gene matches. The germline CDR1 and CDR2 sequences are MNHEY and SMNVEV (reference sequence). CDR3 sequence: CASSLHPPAIAGGPTGELFF. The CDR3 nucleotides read TGTGCCAGCAGTTTACATCCCCCCGCCATAGCGGGGGGGCCCACCGGGGAGCTGTTTTTT.

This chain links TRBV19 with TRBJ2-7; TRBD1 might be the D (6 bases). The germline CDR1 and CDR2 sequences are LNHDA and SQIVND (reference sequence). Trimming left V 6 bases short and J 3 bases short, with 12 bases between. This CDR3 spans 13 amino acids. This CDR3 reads CASRTGSGYEQYF. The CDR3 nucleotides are TGTGCCAGTAGAACAGGGTCTGGCTACGAGCAGTACTTC. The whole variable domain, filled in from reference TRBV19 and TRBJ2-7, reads DGGITQSPKYLFRKEGQNVTLSCEQNLNHDAMYWYRQDPGQGLRLIYYSQIVNDFQKGDIAEGYSVSREKKESFPLTVTSAQKNPTAFYLCASRTGSGYEQYFGPGTRLTVT.

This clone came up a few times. CDR3 DNA sequence: TGCGCCAGCAGCCAAGGGACTGCGAAATCGTATATGAACACTGAAGCTTTCTTT. It is translated as CASSQGTAKSYMNTEAFF. V and J are TRBV5-1 and TRBJ1-1, with D perhaps TRBD1 (5 bases). The V end lost 4 bases, the J end lost 0 bases, and 22 bases lay between the germline ends. This CDR3 comprises 18 residues. Germline loops: CDR1 SGHRS, CDR2 YFSETQ.

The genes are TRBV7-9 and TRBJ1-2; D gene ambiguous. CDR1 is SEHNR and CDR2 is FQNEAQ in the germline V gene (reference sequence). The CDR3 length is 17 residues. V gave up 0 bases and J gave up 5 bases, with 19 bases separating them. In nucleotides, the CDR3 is TGTGCCAGCAGCTTAGCGCGATATCACCTCCTGTGGTATGGCTACACCTTC. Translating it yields CASSLARYHLLWYGYTF.

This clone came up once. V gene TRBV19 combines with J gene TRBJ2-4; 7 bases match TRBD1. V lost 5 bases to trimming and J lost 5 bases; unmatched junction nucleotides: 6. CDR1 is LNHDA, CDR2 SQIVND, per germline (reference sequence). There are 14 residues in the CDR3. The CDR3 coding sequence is TGTGCCAGTAGTCTGACAGGGAGAGAAAACATTCAGTACTTC. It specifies CASSLTGRENIQYF.

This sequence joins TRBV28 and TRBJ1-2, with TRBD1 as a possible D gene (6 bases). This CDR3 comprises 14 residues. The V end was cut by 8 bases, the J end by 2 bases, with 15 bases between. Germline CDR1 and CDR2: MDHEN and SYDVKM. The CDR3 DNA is TGTGCCAGCCAGGAACCAGGGGTAAACTATGGCTACACCTTC. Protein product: CASQEPGVNYGYTF.

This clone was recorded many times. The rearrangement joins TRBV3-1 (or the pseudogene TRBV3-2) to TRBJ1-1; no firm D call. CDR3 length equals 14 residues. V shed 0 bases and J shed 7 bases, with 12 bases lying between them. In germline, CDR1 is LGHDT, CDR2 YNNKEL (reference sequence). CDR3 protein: CASSQDAGLLEAFF. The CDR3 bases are TGTGCCAGCAGCCAAGATGCAGGTTTACTTGAAGCTTTCTTT.

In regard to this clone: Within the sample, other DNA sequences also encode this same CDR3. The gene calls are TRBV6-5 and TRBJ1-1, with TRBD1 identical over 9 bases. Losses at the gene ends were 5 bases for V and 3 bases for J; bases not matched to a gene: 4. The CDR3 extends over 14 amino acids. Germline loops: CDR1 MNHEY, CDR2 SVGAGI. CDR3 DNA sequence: TGTGCCAGCAGTAAGGGACAGGGATACACTGAAGCTTTCTTT. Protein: CASSKGQGYTEAFF.

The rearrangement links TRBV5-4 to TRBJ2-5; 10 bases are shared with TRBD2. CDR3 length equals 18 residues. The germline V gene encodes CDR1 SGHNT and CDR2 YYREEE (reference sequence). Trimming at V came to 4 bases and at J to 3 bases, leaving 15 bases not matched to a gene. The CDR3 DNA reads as TGTGCCAGCAGCGTATCTAGCGGGGGAAAAGGGGAAAAAGAGACCCAGTACTTC. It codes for CASSVSSGGKGEKETQYF.

The chain's CDR3 is CASSLRSGANVLTF. CDR3 coding DNA: TGTGCCAGCAGCCTCAGGTCTGGGGCCAACGTCCTGACTTTC. The rearrangement links TRBV7-8 to TRBJ2-6, with D unresolved. The CDR3 contains 14 residues. Deletions cut 5 bases from V and 1 base from J, with 6 bases between. Germline CDR1 reads SGHVS; CDR2 reads FQNEAQ.

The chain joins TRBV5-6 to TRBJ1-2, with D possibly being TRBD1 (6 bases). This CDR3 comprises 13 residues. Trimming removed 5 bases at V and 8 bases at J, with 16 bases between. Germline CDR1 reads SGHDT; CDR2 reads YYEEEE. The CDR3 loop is CASSTRGAGGYTF. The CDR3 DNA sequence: TGTGCCAGCAGTACGCGGGGGGCAGGAGGCTACACCTTC.

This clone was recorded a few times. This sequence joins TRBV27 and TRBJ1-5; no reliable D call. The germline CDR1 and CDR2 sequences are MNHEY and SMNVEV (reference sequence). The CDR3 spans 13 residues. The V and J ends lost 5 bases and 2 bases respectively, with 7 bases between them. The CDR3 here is CASSQDRNQPQHF. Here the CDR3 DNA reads TGTGCCAGCAGTCAGGATCGCAATCAGCCCCAGCATTTT.

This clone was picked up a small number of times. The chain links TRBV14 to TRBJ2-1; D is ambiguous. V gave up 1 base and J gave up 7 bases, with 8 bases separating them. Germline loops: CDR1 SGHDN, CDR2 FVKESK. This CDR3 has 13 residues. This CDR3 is CASSQGYINEQFF. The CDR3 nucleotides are TGTGCCAGCAGCCAAGGGTACATTAATGAGCAGTTCTTC.

CDR3 loop: CASRPQTTNEKLFF. The CDR3 region has the DNA TGCGCCAGCAGACCACAGACAACTAATGAAAAACTGTTTTTT. The V gene is TRBV5-1, the J gene TRBJ1-4; D is undetermined. The V end lost 5 bases, the J end lost 0 bases, and 8 bases lay between the germline ends. Germline V lookup: CDR1 SGHRS, CDR2 YFSETQ. CDR3 length: 14 residues. The whole variable domain, filled in from reference TRBV5-1 and TRBJ1-4, reads KAGVTQTPRYLIKTRGQQVTLSCSPISGHRSVSWYQQTPGQGLQFLFEYFSETQRNKGNFPGRFSGRQFSNSRSEMNVSTLELGDSALYLCASRPQTTNEKLFFGSGTQLSVL.

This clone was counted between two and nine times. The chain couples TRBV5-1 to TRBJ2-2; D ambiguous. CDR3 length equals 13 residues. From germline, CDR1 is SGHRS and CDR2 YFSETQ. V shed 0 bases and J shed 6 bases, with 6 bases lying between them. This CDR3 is CASSLDPAGELFF. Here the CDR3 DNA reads TGCGCCAGCAGCTTGGACCCGGCCGGGGAGCTGTTTTTT.

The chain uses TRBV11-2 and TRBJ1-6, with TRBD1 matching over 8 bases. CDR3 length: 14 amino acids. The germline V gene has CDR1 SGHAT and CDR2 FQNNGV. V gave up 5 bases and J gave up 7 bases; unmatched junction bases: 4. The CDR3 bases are TGTGCCAGCAGCCAGGACAGGGAGAATTCACCCCTCCACTTT. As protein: CASSQDRENSPLHF.

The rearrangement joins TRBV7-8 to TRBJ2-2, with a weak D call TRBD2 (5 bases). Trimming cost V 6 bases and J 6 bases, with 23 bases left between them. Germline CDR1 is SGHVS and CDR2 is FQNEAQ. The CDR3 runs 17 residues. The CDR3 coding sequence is TGTGCCAGCAGAACGTTCTGGGCGGCCACGAGGGCCGGGGAGCTGTTTTTT. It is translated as CASRTFWAATRAGELFF. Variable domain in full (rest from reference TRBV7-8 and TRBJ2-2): GAGVSQSPRYKVAKRGQDVALRCDPISGHVSLFWYQQALGQGPEFLTYFQNEAQLDKSGLPSDRFFAERPEGSVSTLKIQRTQQEDSAVYLCASRTFWAATRAGELFFGEGSRLTVL.

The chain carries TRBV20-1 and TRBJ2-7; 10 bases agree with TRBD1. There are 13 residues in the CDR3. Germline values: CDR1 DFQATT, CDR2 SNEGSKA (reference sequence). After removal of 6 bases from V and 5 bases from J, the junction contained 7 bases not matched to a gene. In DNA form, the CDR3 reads TGCAGTGCCAGTAGGGACAGGGGAAACGAGCAGTACTTC. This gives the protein CSASRDRGNEQYF.

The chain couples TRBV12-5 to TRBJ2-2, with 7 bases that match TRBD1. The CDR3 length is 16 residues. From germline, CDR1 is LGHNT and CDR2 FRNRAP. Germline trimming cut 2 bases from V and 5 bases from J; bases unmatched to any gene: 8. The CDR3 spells CASGLPEGARTGELFF. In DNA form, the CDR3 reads TGTGCTAGTGGTTTGCCAGAGGGGGCGCGGACCGGGGAGCTGTTTTTT.

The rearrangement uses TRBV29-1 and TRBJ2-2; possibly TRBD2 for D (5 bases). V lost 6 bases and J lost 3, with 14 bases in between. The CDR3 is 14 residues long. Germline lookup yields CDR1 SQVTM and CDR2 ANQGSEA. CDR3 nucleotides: TGCAGCGTGGTTACGGGGTCCCACACCGGGGAGCTGTTTTTT. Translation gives CSVVTGSHTGELFF.

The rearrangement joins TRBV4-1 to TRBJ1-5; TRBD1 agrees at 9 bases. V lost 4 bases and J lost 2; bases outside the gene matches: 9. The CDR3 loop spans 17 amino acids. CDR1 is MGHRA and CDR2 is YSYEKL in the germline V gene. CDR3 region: CASSPGTGRGGNQPQHF. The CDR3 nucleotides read TGCGCCAGCAGCCCCGGGACAGGGAGAGGGGGCAATCAGCCCCAGCATTTT.

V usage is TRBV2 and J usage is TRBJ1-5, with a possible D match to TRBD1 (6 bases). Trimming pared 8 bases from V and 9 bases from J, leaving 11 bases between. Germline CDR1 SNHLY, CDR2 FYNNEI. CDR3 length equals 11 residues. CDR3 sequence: CASRGGGPQHF. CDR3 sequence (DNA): TGTGCCAGCCGGGGGGGCGGGCCCCAGCATTTT.

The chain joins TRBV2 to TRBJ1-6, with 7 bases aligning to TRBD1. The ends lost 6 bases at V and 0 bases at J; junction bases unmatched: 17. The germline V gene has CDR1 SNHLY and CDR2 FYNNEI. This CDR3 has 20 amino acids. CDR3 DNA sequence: TGTGCCAGCAGGCTCCTGGGACAGACGTATGGGAGCTCCTATAATTCACCCCTCCACTTT. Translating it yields CASRLLGQTYGSSYNSPLHF.

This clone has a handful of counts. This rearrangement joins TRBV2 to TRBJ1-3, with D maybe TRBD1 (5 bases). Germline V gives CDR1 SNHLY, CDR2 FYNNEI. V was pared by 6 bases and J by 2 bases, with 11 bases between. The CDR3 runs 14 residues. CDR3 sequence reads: CASRDRGPGNTIYF. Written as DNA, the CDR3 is TGTGCCAGCAGAGACAGAGGACCTGGAAACACCATATATTTT.

Here the CDR3 reads CAWRGQGISYEQYF. CDR3 nucleotide sequence: TGTGCCTGGAGGGGACAGGGGATATCCTACGAGCAGTACTTC. V and J are TRBV30 and TRBJ2-7, with 10 bases matching TRBD1. V was pared by 3 bases and J by 1 base, with 3 bases of the junction left unmatched. The germline V gene has CDR1 GTSNPN and CDR2 SVGIG (reference sequence). The CDR3 totals 14 residues.